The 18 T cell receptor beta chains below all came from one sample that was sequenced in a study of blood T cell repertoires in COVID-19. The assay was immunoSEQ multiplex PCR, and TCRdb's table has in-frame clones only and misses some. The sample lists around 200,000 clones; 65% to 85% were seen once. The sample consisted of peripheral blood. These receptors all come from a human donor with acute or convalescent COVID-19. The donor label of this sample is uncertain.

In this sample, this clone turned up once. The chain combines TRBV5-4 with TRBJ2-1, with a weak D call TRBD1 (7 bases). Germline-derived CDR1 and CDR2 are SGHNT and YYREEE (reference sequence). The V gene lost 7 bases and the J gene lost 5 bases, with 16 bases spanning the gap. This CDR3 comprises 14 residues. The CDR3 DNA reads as TGTGCCAGCTCGCCCCCAGGGGGGAACAATGAGCAGTTCTTC. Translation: CASSPPGGNNEQFF. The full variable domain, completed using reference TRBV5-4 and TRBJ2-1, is ETGVTQSPTHLIKTRGQQVTLRCSSQSGHNTVSWYQQALGQGPQFIFQYYREEENGRGNFPPRFSGLQFPNYSSELNVNALELDDSALYLCASSPPGGNNEQFFGPGTRLTVL.

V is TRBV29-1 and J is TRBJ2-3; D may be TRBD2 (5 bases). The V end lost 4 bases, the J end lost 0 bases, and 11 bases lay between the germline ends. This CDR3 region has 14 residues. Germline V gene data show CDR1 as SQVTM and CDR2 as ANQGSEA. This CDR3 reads CSVGGSLSTDTQYF. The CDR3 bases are TGCAGCGTTGGAGGGAGCTTAAGCACAGATACGCAGTATTTT.

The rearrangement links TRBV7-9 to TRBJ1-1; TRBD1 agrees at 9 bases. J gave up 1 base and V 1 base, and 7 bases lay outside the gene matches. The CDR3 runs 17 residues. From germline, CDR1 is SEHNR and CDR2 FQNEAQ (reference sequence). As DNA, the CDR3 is TGTGCCAGCAGCTTAGGGGTCGGGACAGGGAAGAACACTGAAGCTTTCTTT. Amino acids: CASSLGVGTGKNTEAFF. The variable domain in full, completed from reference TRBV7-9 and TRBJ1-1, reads DTGVSQNPRHKITKRGQNVTFRCDPISEHNRLYWYRQTLGQGPEFLTYFQNEAQLEKSRLLSDRFSAERPKGSFSTLEIQRTEQGDSAMYLCASSLGVGTGKNTEAFFGQGTRLTVV.

For the CDR3, the DNA is TGTGCCAGCAGTGTAAGGGGAGGTCGCACAGATACGCAGTATTTT. It codes for CASSVRGGRTDTQYF. The chain recombines TRBV2 with TRBJ2-3; perhaps TRBD2 as D (6 bases). Trimming removed 4 bases at V and 1 base at J, with 12 bases between. In germline, CDR1 is SNHLY, CDR2 FYNNEI. This CDR3 comprises 15 residues.

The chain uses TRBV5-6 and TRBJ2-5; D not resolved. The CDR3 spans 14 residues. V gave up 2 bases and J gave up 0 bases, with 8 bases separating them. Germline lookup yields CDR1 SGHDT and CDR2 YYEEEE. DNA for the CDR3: TGTGCCAGCAGCTTCGGAGTTCACCAAGAGACCCAGTACTTC. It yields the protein CASSFGVHQETQYF.

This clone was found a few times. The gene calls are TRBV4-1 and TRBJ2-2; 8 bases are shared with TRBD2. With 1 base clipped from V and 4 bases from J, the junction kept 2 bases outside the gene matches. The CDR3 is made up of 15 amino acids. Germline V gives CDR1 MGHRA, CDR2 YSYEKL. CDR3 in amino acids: CASSQGTSFTGELFF. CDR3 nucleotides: TGCGCCAGCAGCCAAGGGACTAGCTTCACCGGGGAGCTGTTTTTT.

The CDR3 nucleotides read TGTGCCAGCATCGGGGTCGGGGAGCTGTTTTTT. This sequence encodes CASIGVGELFF. The chain carries TRBV28 and TRBJ2-2, with D possibly TRBD2 on 5 matching bases. Trimming cost V 7 bases and J 7 bases, with 7 bases left between them. Germline CDR1 is MDHEN and CDR2 is SYDVKM. The CDR3 is 11 amino acids.

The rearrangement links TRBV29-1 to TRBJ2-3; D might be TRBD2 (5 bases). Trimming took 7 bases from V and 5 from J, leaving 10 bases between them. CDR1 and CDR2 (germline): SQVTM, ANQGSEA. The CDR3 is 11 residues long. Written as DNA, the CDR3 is TGCAGCGAGGGAGAGCGAGATACGCAGTATTTT. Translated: CSEGERDTQYF.

CDR3 nucleotide sequence: TGTGCCAGCAGCCAAGGTACAGGGCTAACAGGACTTCCAGATACGCAGTATTTT. This encodes CASSQGTGLTGLPDTQYF. V gene TRBV3-1 (or the pseudogene TRBV3-2) combines with J gene TRBJ2-3; a possible D gene is TRBD1 (6 bases). The CDR3 is 18 residues long. With 1 base removed from V and 4 bases from J, the gap between germline ends came to 21 bases. Germline lookup yields CDR1 LGHDT and CDR2 YNNKEL (reference sequence).

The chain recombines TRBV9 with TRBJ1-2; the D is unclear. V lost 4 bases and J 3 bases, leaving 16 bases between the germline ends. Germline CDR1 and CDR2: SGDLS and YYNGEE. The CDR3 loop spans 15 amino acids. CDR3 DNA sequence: TGTGCCAGCAGCCCCCGGGAGGGTCGAGACTATGGCTACACCTTC. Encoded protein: CASSPREGRDYGYTF.

The CDR3 spells CASLDRSNYGYTF. The CDR3 DNA sequence: TGTGCCAGCTTAGACAGATCCAACTATGGCTACACCTTC. The chain uses TRBV28 and TRBJ1-2; maybe TRBD1 (5 bases). This CDR3 comprises 13 residues. V shed 8 bases and J shed 2 bases, with 12 bases lying between them. The V gene's germline CDR1 is MDHEN and CDR2 SYDVKM.

The CDR3 is CASSDLGTGPLYEQYF. The CDR3 DNA reads as TGTGCCAGCAGTGATCTCGGGACAGGGCCCCTCTACGAGCAGTACTTC. The chain employs TRBV6-1 and TRBJ2-7; 9 nucleotides align to TRBD1. CDR1 MNHNS and CDR2 SASEGT come from the germline V gene. The CDR3 has 16 residues. V gave up 3 bases and J gave up 3 bases; unmatched junction bases: 9.

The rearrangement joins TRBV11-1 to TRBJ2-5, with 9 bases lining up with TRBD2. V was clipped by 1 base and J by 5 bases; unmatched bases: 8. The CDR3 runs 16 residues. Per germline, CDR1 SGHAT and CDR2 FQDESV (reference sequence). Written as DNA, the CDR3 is TGTGCCAGCAGCTTAGGCGTAGCGGGGGAGCGGGAGACCCAGTACTTC. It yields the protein CASSLGVAGERETQYF.

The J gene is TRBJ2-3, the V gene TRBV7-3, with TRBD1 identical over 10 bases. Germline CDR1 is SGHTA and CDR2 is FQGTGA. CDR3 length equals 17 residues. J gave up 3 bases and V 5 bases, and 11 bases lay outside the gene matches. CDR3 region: CASSPNDRGHPTDTQYF. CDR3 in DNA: TGTGCCAGCAGCCCCAACGACAGGGGGCATCCTACAGATACGCAGTATTTT.

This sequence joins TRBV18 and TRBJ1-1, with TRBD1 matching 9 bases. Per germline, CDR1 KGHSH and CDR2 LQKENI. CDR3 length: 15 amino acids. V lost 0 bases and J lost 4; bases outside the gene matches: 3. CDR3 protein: CASSPPGQGFTEAFF. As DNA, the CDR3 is TGTGCCAGCTCACCACCGGGACAGGGATTCACTGAAGCTTTCTTT.

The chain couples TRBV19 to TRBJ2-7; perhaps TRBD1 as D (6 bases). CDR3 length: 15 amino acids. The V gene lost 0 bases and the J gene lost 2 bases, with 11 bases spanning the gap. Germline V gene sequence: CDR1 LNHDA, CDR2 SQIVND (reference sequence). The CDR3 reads CASSIETGWAYEQYF. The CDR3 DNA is TGTGCCAGTAGTATAGAAACAGGGTGGGCCTACGAGCAGTACTTC.

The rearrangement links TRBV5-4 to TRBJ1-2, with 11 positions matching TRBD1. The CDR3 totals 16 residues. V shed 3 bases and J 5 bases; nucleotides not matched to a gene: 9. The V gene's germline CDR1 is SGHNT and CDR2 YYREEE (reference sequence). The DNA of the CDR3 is TGTGCCAGCAGCTCGGGAGGGACAGGGGGACGGTATGGCTACACCTTC. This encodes CASSSGGTGGRYGYTF. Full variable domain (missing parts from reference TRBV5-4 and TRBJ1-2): ETGVTQSPTHLIKTRGQQVTLRCSSQSGHNTVSWYQQALGQGPQFIFQYYREEENGRGNFPPRFSGLQFPNYSSELNVNALELDDSALYLCASSSGGTGGRYGYTFGSGTRLTVV.

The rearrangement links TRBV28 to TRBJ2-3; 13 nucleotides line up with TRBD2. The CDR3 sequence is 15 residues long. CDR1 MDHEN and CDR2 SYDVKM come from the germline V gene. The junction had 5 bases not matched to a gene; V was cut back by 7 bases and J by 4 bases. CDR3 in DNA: TGTGCCAGCATGGGGACTAGCGGGATCTCAGATACGCAGTATTTT. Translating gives CASMGTSGISDTQYF. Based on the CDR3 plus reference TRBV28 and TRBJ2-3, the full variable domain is DVKVTQSSRYLVKRTGEKVFLECVQDMDHENMFWYRQDPGLGLRLIYFSYDVKMKEKGDIPEGYSVSREKKERFSLILESASTNQTSMYLCASMGTSGISDTQYFGPGTRLTVL.